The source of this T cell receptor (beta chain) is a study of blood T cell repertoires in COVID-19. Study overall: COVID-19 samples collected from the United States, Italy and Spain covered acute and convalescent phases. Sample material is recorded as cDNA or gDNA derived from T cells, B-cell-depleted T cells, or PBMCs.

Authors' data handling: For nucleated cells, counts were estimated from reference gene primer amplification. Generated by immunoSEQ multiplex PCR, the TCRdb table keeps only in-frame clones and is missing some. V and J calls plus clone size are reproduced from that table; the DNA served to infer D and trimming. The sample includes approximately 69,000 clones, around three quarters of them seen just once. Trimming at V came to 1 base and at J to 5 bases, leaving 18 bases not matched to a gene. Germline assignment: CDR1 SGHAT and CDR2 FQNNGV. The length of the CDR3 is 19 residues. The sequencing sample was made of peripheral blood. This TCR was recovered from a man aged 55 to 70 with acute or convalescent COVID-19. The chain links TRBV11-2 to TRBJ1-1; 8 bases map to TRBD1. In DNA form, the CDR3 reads TGTGCCAGCAGCTTAGTCAGGACGGCCAAGGACAGGGTGGGGACTGAAGCTTTCTTT. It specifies CASSLVRTAKDRVGTEAFF.